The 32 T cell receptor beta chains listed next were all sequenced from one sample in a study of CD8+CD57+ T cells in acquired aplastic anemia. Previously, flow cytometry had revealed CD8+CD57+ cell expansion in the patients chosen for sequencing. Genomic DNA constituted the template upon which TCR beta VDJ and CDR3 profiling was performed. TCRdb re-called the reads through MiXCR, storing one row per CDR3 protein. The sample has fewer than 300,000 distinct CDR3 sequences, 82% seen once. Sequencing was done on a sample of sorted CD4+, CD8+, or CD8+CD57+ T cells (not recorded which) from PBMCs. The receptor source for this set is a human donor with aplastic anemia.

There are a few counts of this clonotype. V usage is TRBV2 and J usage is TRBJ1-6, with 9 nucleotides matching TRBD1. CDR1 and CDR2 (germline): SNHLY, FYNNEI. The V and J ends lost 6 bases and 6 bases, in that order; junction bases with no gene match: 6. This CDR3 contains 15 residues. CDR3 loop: CASSVDRGLNSPLHF. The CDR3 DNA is TGTGCCAGCAGCGTGGACAGGGGTCTTAATTCACCCCTCCACTTT.

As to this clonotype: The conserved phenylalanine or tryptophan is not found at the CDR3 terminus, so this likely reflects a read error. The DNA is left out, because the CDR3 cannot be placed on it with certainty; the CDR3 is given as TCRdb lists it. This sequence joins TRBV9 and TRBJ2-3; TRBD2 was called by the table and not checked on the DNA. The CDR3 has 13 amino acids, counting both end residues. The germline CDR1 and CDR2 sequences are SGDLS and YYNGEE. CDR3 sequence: CASSARGGGANVL.

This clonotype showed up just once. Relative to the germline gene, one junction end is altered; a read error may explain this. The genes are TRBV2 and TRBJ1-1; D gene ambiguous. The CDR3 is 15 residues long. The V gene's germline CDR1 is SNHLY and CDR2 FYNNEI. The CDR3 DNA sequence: TGTGCCAGCAGTTGGTCAGACGGTAACAATGAGGAAGCTTTCTGG. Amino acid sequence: CASSWSDGNNEEAFW.

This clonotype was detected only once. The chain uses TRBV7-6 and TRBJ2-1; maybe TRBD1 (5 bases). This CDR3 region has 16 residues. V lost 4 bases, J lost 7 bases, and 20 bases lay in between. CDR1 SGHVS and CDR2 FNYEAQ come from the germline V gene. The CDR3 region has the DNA TGTGCCAGCAGCTCAACTCGGCAAGGGGCCCTGAATGAGCAGTTCTTC. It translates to CASSSTRQGALNEQFF. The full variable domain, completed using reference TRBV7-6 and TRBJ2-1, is GAGVSQSPRYKVTKRGQDVALRCDPISGHVSLYWYRQALGQGPEFLTYFNYEAQQDKSGLPNDRFSAERPEGSISTLTIQRTEQRDSAMYRCASSSTRQGALNEQFFGPGTRLTVL.

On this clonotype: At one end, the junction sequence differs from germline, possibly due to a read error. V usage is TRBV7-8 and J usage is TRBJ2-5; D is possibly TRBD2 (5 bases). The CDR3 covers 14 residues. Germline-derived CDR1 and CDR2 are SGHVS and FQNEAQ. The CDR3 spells CATSLARRPDTQYF. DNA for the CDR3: TGTGCCACCAGCTTAGCGAGACGGCCCGATACGCAGTACTTC.

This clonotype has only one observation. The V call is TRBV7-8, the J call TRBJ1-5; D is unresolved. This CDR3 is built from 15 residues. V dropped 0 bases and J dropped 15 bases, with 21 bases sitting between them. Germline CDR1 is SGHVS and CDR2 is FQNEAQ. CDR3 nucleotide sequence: TGTGCCAGCAGCTTAGCGGGAGCCAGAGGGTACTTTGGGCATTTT. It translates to CASSLAGARGYFGHF.

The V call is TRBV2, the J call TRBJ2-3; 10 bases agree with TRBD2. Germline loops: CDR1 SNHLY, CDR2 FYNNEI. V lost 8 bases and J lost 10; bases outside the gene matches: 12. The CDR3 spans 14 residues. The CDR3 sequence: CASRLAGGPEPQYF. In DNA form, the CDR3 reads TGTGCCAGCCGGTTAGCGGGAGGTCCCGAACCGCAGTATTTT.

The DNA for the CDR3 is TGTGCCAGCAGCGGGGACAGGGACTATGGCTACACCTTC. Translation gives CASSGDRDYGYTF. This rearrangement joins TRBV7-9 to TRBJ1-2; 9 bases fit TRBD1. Germline V gene lookup returns CDR1 SEHNR and CDR2 FQNEAQ (reference sequence). The CDR3 is 13 amino acids. V lost 5 bases, J lost 3 bases, and 1 base stayed unmatched.

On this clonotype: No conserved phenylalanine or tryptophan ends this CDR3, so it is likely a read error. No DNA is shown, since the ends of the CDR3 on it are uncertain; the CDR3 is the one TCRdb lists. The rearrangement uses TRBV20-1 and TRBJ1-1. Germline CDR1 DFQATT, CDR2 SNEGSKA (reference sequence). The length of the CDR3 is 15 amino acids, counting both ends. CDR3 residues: CSAGSSDTKNTEACT.

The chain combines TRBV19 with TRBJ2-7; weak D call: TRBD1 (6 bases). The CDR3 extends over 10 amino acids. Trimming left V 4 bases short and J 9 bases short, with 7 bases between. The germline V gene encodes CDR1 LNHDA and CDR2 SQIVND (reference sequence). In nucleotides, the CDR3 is TGTGCCAGTAGTACACAGGGGCAGTACTTC. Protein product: CASSTQGQYF.

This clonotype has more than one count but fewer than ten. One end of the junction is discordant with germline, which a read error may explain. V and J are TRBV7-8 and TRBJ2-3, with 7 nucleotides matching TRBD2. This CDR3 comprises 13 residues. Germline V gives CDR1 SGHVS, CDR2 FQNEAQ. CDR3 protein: CASGEAGSATPYF. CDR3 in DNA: TGTGCCAGCGGGGAAGCGGGAAGTGCTACGCCGTATTTT. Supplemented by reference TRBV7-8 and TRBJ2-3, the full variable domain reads GAGVSQSPRYKVAKRGQDVALRCDPISGHVSLFWYQQALGQGPEFLTYFQNEAQLDKSGLPSDRFFAERPEGSVSTLKIQRTQQEDSAVYLCASGEAGSATPYFGPGTRLTVL.

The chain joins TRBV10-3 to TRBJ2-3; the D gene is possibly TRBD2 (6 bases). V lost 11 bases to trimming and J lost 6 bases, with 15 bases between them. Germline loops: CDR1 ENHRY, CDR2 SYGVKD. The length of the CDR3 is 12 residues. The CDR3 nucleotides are TGTGCCTTCGGGAGAGGGACCGATACGCAGTATTTT. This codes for CAFGRGTDTQYF.

CDR3 region: CASSRGSEEETQYF. In DNA form, the CDR3 reads TGTGCCAGCAGCAGAGGTAGCGAAGAAGAGACCCAGTACTTC. V gene TRBV11-1 combines with J gene TRBJ2-5; D possibly corresponds to TRBD2 (5 bases). The germline V gene encodes CDR1 SGHAT and CDR2 FQDESV (reference sequence). V gave up 5 bases and J gave up 3 bases, with 13 bases separating them. This CDR3 comprises 14 residues.

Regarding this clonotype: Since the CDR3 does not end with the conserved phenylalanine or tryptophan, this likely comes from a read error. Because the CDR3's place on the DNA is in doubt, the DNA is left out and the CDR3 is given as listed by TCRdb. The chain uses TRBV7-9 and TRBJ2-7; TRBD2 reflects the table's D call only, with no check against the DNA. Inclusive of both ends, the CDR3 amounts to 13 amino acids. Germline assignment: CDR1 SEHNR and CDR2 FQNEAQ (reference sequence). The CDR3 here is CASSYQRAGERDE.

CDR3 loop: CASSLTLGHRTKYV. Written as DNA, the CDR3 is TGTGCCAGCAGCTTAACGTTAGGCCATCGGACCAAGTACGTC. V gene TRBV11-2 combines with J gene TRBJ2-7; D is undetermined. This CDR3 contains 14 residues. The V end was cut by 2 bases, the J end by 11 bases, with 19 bases between. Germline V gene lookup returns CDR1 SGHAT and CDR2 FQNNGV.

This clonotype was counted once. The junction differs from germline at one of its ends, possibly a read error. The CDR3 nucleotides are TGCGCCAGCAGCTTGGTGGGGTACACCACAGCGCTGTACTTC. It encodes CASSLVGYTTALYF. V and J are TRBV7-3 and TRBJ2-7; no reliable D call. Germline values: CDR1 SGHTA, CDR2 FQGTGA. CDR3 length: 14 residues.

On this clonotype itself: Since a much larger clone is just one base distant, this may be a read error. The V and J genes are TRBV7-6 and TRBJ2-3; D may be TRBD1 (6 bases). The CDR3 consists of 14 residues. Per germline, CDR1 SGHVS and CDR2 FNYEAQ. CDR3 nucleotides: TGTGCCAGCAGCTTAGCCCACGGGACAAATGAGACCCATTTT. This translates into CASSLAHGTNETHF. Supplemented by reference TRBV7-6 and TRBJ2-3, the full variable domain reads GAGVSQSPRYKVTKRGQDVALRCDPISGHVSLYWYRQALGQGPEFLTYFNYEAQQDKSGLPNDRFSAERPEGSISTLTIQRTEQRDSAMYRCASSLAHGTNETHFGPGTRLTVL.

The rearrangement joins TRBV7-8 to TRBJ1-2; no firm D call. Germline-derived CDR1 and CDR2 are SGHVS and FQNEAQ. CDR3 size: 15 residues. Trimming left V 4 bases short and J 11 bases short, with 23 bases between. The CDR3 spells CASSSHPATRAGYTF. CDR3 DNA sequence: TGTGCCAGCAGCTCTCACCCAGCCACCAGAGCTGGTTACACCTTC.

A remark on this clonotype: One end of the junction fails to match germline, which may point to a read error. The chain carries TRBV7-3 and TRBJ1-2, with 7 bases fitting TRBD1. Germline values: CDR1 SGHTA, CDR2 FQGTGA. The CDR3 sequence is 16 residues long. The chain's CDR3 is CASSMQGDGLVYGYTF. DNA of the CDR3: TGTGCCAGCAGCATGCAGGGGGACGGGCTCGTATATGGATACACCTTC. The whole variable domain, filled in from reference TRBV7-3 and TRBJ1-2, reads GAGVSQTPSNKVTEKGKYVELRCDPISGHTALYWYRQSLGQGPEFLIYFQGTGAADDSGLPNDRFFAVRPEGSVSTLKIQRTERGDSAVYLCASSMQGDGLVYGYTFGSGTRLTVV.

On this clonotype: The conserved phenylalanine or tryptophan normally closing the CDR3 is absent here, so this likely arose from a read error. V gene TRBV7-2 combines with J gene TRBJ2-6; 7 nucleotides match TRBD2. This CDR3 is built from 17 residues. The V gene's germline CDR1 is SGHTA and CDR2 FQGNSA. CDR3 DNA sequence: TGTGCCAGCAGTCTAGGGAGGGGCCCCTCTGGGGCGAACGTCCTGACTCTC. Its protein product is CASSLGRGPSGANVLTL.

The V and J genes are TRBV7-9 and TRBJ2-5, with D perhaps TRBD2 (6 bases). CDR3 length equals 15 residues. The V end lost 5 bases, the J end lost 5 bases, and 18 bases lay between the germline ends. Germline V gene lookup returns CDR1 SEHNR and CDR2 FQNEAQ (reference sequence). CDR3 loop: CASSDIQGLAETQYF. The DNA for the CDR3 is TGTGCCAGCAGCGATATCCAGGGACTCGCGGAGACCCAGTACTTC.

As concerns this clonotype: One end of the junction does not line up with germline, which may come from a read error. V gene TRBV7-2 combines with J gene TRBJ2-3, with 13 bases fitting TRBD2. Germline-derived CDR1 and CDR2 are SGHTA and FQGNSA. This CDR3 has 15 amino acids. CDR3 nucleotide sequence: TGTGCCAGCAGCTTTGGTGGACTAGCGGGAGACACGCAGTACTTT. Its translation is CASSFGGLAGDTQYF.

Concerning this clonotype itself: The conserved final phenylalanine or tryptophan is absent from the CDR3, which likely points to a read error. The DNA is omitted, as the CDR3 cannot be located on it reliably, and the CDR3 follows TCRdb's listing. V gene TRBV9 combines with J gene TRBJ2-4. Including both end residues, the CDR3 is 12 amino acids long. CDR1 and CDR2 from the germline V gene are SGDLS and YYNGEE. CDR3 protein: CASGGDENIHYC.

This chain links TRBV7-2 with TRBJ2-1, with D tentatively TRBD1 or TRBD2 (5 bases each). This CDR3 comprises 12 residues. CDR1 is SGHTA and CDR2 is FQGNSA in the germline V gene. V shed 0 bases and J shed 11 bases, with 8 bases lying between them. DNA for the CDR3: TGTGCCAGCAGCTTAGCACCGGGGCAGCAGTTCTTC. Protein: CASSLAPGQQFF.

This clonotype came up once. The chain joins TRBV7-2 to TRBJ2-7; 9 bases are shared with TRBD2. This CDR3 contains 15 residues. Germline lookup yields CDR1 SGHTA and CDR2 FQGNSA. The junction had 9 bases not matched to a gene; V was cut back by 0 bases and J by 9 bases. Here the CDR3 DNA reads TGTGCCAGCAGCTTAGCTAGCGGGAGCGGAGATACGCAGTACGTC. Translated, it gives CASSLASGSGDTQYV.

In nucleotides, the CDR3 is TGTGCCAGCAGCTTTACTACGGTCTACAATGAGCAGTTCTTC. Its protein product is CASSFTTVYNEQFF. The chain uses TRBV5-4 and TRBJ2-1; the D is unclear. V lost 2 bases and J lost 3, with 9 bases in between. The germline gives CDR1 SGHNT, CDR2 YYREEE (reference sequence). The CDR3 is 14 residues long. The full variable domain, its missing parts supplied by reference TRBV5-4 and TRBJ2-1, is ETGVTQSPTHLIKTRGQQVTLRCSSQSGHNTVSWYQQALGQGPQFIFQYYREEENGRGNFPPRFSGLQFPNYSSELNVNALELDDSALYLCASSFTTVYNEQFFGPGTRLTVL.

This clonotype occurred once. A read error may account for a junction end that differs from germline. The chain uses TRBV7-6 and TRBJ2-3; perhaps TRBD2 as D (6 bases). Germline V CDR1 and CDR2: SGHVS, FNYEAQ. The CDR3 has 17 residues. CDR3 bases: TGCGCCAGCAGCCCAGCAGGGCGGGATGCTAGCACAGATACGCAGTATTTT. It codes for CASSPAGRDASTDTQYF.

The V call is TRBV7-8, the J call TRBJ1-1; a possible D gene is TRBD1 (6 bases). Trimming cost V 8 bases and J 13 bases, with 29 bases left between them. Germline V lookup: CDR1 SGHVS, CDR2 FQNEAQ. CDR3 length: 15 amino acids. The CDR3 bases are TGTGCCAGCGGGGACGGGGGCACAGATACGCATGATTTTTTCTTT. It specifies CASGDGGTDTHDFFF.

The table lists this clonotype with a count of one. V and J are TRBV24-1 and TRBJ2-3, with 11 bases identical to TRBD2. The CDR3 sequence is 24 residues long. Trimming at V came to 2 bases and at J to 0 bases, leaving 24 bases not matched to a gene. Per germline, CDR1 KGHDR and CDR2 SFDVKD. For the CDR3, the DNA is TGTGCCACCAGTGATTCCGCCCACCTTTCGCCTTTAGCGGGGGGGCCTGCTAGCACAGATACGCAGTATTTT. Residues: CATSDSAHLSPLAGGPASTDTQYF.

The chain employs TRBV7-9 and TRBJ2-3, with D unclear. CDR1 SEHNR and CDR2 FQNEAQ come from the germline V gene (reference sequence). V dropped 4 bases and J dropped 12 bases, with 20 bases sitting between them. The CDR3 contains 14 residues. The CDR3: CASSSADTQDSQYF. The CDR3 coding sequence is TGTGCCAGCAGCTCCGCAGATACGCAGGATTCTCAGTATTTT.

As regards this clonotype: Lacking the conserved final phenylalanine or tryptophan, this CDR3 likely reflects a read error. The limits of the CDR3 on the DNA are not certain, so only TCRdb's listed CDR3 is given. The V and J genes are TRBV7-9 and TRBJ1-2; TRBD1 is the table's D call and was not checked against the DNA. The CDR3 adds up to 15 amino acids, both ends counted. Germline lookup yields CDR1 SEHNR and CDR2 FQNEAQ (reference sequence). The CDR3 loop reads CASRTEGGDSPLHFV.

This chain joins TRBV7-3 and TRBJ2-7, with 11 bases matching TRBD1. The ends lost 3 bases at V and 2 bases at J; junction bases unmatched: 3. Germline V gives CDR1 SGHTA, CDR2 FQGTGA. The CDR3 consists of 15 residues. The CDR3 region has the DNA TGTGCCAGCAGCTTGGGACAGGGGGGCCCCTACGAGCAGTACTTC. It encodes CASSLGQGGPYEQYF.